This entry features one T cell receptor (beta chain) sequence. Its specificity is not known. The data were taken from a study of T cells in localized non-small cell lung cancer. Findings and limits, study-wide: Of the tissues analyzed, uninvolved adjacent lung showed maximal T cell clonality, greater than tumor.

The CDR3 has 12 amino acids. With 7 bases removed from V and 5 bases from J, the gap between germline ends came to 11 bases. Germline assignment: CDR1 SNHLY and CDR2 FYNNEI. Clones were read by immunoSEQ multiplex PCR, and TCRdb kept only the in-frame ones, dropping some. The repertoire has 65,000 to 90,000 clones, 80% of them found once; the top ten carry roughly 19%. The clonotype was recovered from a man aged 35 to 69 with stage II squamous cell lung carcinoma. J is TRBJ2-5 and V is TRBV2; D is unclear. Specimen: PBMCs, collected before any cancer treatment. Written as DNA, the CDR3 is TGTGCCAGCAATCGCGTGGGGGAGACCCAGTACTTC. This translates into CASNRVGETQYF.